This T cell receptor beta chain is drawn from a study of blood T cells in healthy people across ages. The study, taken as a whole, reports: More naive CD4+ cells and higher diversity marked long-lived donors relative to aged donors.

Every sample had a minimum of 6.5 million PBMCs isolated. This CDR3 has 15 residues. Germline V gives CDR1 MDHEN, CDR2 SYDVKM. In regard to this clonotype: The antigen is unknown. At one boundary the junction diverges from the germline segment, which might be a read error.

PCR was performed a second time for roughly 7 to 12 cycles using a sample-barcoded 5' primer and a J-beta primer mix. Using its own MiXCR run on the 5' RACE reads, TCRdb lists one record per CDR3 protein. This table has about 1.5 million distinct CDR3 sequences, approximately 42% appearing once. Input material: blood. The chain uses TRBV28 and TRBJ2-1; D perhaps matches TRBD2 (6 bases). The receptor's source is a woman between 18 and 30 years old in good health. The CDR3 DNA reads as TGTGCCACCTGGGACTCCCCCCGCCCGCACGGTGAGCGGTTCTTC. It encodes CATWDSPRPHGERFF.